The TCR beta chain under discussion was sequenced for a study of cytomegalovirus exposure and HLA in healthy donors. It was with 60 Vbeta and 13 Jbeta primers that the PCR ran. The protocol was immunoSEQ multiplex PCR, while the TCRdb copy is restricted to in-frame clones and leaves out a portion. The repertoire includes some 89,000 clones, 81% of them detected once, and around 2% sits in the top ten. CDR3 length: 15 amino acids. V trimming: 4 bases; J trimming: 7 bases; junction bases outside the gene matches: 12. The V gene's germline CDR1 is MNHEY and CDR2 SMNVEV (reference sequence). The chain couples TRBV27 to TRBJ1-2; 7 nucleotides match TRBD1. The clonotype was recovered from a woman in her twenties or thirties in good health and CMV-seronegative. Specimen: PBMCs. The CDR3 here is CASSSYPGGGVGYTF. The CDR3 region has the DNA TGTGCCAGCAGTTCCTACCCGGGAGGGGGCGTTGGCTACACCTTC.